The 2 T cell receptor beta chains given below trace back to one sample, sequenced in a study of blood T cell repertoires in COVID-19. TCRdb's copy holds only in-frame clones and misses some; the assay was immunoSEQ multiplex PCR. The sample includes roughly 250,000 clones, around 85% seen only once; the top ten take about 1%. Material for sequencing was peripheral blood. These receptors were collected from a human donor with COVID-19, enrolled during active disease. The donor label of this sample is uncertain.

The V call is TRBV28, the J call TRBJ2-7, with D perhaps TRBD1 (6 bases). The CDR3 is made up of 15 amino acids. CDR1 and CDR2 from the germline V gene are MDHEN and SYDVKM. V was cut by 0 bases and J by 8 bases, with 17 bases left in between. For the CDR3, the DNA is TGTGCCAGCAGTTTATGGGAAAGCACAGGGAGAAAGCAGTACTTC. The encoded protein is CASSLWESTGRKQYF.

This clone was detected only once. V usage is TRBV2 and J usage is TRBJ1-4; D is ambiguous. The CDR3 spans 15 residues. Trimming left V 8 bases short and J 0 bases short, with 13 bases between. The germline V gene has CDR1 SNHLY and CDR2 FYNNEI. The CDR3 bases are TGTGCCAGCCGACGGGAGGCCTCAACTAATGAAAAACTGTTTTTT. Residues: CASRREASTNEKLFF.